The rows below give T cell receptor beta chains drawn from one sample of a study of OX40 agonist ivuxolimab in advanced cancers. Method: immunoSEQ multiplex PCR; TCRdb's copy keeps in-frame clones and lacks some. The sample has over 95,000 clones; 91% are singletons. The sample in question was CD4+ or CD8+ T cells sorted from blood, obtained in a trial of the OX40 agonist ivuxolimab. These receptor sequences come from an adult with an advanced solid tumor such as melanoma, head and neck, liver or kidney cancer. CDR3s include the opening cysteine and the closing phenylalanine or tryptophan.

V	J	CDR3
TRBV27	TRBJ2-7	CASSTGRYEQYF
TRBV19	TRBJ2-1	CASSSGLAGAGNEQFF
TRBV5-8	TRBJ2-1	CASSLGLAGGSTYNEQFF
TRBV9	TRBJ2-3	CASSVTGTGVTDTQYF
TRBV4-2	TRBJ2-2	CASSQDSGGTGELFF
TRBV6-1	TRBJ2-7	CASSLRLAGAEEQYF
TRBV28	TRBJ2-1	CASRGQGTTVDEQFF
TRBV19	TRBJ2-1	CASSLLAGGPGEQFF
TRBV29-1	TRBJ2-6	CSVRFAGANVLTF
TRBV29-1	TRBJ2-5	CSVSYGTGRQETQYF
TRBV28	TRBJ1-1	CASRASAGANTEAFF
TRBV11-3	TRBJ2-7	CASSPPEREGLGQYF
TRBV7-9	TRBJ2-1	CASSPGGLFYNEQFF
TRBV7-2	TRBJ2-1	CASSSGTRVFNEQFF
TRBV28	TRBJ2-5	CATSDRDQETQYF
TRBV9	TRBJ2-3	CASSVSQQLPNTQYF
TRBV2	TRBJ2-3	CASSPRAGGDTQYF
TRBV5-4	TRBJ2-3	CASSWGLATDTQYF
TRBV5-1	TRBJ2-2	CASSVTGEGTGELFF
TRBV19	TRBJ1-1	CASSIDGTGVFEAFF
TRBV6-6	TRBJ2-2	CASILDRNTGELFF
TRBV9	TRBJ1-5	CASSPGLFSNQPQHF
TRBV6-5	TRBJ2-7	CASSYSSAGRSYEQYF
TRBV28	TRBJ2-1	CASSLTGVSYNEQFF
TRBV4-2	TRBJ2-3	CASSQEGTGGSDTQYF
TRBV5-4	TRBJ2-2	CASSSGTLLTGELFF
TRBV7-2	TRBJ2-3	CASSLAPPAFRSYTQYF
TRBV9	TRBJ2-3	CASSVGGVGDTQYF
TRBV7-9	TRBJ2-1	CASSSLGTSYNEQFF
TRBV28	TRBJ2-7	CASSFSSSSYEQYF
TRBV18	TRBJ1-5	CASSPTDRYSNQPQHF
TRBV14	TRBJ2-1	CASNQFRGGNEQFF
TRBV5-1	TRBJ2-1	CASSPRTSGVSSYNEQFF
TRBV2	TRBJ2-3	CASSGGTSGSTDTQYF
TRBV7-2	TRBJ1-4	CASSLSGVRNEKLFF
TRBV6-6	TRBJ1-5	CASSVRDRANQPQHF
TRBV6-5	TRBJ1-5	CASSSGNQPQHF
TRBV4-1	TRBJ2-2	CASSRGGGIDTGELFF
TRBV4-2	TRBJ2-7	CASSPDRDYEQYF
TRBV7-8	TRBJ2-2	CASSFGATSGELFF
TRBV6-5	TRBJ2-1	CASRRTSDYNEQFF
TRBV28	TRBJ2-5	CASISGSQETQYF
TRBV5-1	TRBJ2-1	CASSLVGQIGLAGVNEQFF
TRBV6-5	TRBJ2-3	CASSYRGGTQYF
TRBV9	TRBJ2-1	CASSVAQQGANEQFF
TRBV6-1	TRBJ2-7	CASSEQGGWYEQYF
TRBV16	TRBJ1-3	CASSHQRTAGNTIYF
TRBV19	TRBJ2-3	CASTQEAGGQTDTQYF
TRBV7-2	TRBJ2-4	CASSPQTSRLAKNIQYF
TRBV10-3	TRBJ2-7	CATAPTGSYEQYF